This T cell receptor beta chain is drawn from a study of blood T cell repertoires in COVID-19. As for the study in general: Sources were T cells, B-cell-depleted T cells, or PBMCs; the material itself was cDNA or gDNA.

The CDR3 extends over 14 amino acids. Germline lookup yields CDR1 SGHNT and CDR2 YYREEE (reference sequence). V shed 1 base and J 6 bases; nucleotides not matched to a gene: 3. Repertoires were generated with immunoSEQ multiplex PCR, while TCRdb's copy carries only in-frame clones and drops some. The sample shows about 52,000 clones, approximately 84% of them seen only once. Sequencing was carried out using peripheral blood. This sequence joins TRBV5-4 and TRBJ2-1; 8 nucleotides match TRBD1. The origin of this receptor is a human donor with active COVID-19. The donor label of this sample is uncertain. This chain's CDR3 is CASSLRDRPNEQFF. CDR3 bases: TGTGCCAGCAGCTTGCGGGACAGGCCCAATGAGCAGTTCTTC.